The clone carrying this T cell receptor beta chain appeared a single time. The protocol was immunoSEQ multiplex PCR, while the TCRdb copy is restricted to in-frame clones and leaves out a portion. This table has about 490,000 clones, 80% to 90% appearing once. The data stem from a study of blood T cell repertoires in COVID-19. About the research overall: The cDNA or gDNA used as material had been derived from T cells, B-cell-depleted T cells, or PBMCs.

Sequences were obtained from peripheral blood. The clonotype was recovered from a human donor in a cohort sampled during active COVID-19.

CDR3 DNA: TGCGCCAGCAGCCAAGAAACCCAAGGGGTTATTAAGTACAATGAGCAGTTCTTC. This gives the protein CASSQETQGVIKYNEQFF. The chain recombines TRBV4-1 with TRBJ2-1; D might be TRBD1 (5 bases). Germline CDR1 and CDR2: MGHRA and YSYEKL. The CDR3 runs to 18 residues. Trimming shortened V by 0 bases and J by 4 bases, and 19 bases separated the two germline ends.